This T cell receptor (beta chain) was sequenced in a study of CD8 T cells in Susac syndrome. Study-wide results and limits: An acknowledgment was made by the study that its TCR sequencing and HLA analysis involved relatively few individuals.

Concerning this clonotype itself: Its antigen is as yet unknown.

V was pared by 5 bases and J by 5 bases, with 11 bases of the junction left unmatched. This CDR3 is 15 amino acids long. Germline V gene sequence: CDR1 MNHNY, CDR2 SVGAGI (reference sequence). In blood CD8+ and CD4+ T cells, TCR beta underwent sequencing. FACS was used to enrich TEMRA cells, whereas the CD8+ and CD4+ T cells were obtained by negative isolation. Random hexamers primed reverse transcription of about 0.5 to 1 ug RNA. Amplification of TCR beta CDR3 by immunoSEQ multiplex PCR spanned 54 Vbeta and 13 Jbeta. MiXCR was run by TCRdb on the immunoSEQ multiplex PCR reads, yielding one entry per CDR3 protein. The repertoire holds some 100,000 distinct CDR3 sequences, roughly 93% seen once, with under 0.095% in the top ten.

The chain employs TRBV6-6 and TRBJ1-2; 7 nucleotides align to TRBD1. This receptor was obtained from a human donor with multiple sclerosis. The sequenced sample was CD4+ T cells from PBMCs. The CDR3 nucleotides read TGTGCCAGCAGTCAAGAACAGGGGTTTAGTTATGGCTACACCTTC. It specifies CASSQEQGFSYGYTF.